A selection of T cell receptor beta chains follows, all from one sample in a study of cytomegalovirus exposure and HLA in healthy donors. Assay used: immunoSEQ multiplex PCR; TCRdb lists only in-frame clones, some missing. The top ten hold about 1.9% of the sample, which has 150,000 to 250,000 clones, roughly 72% seen once. Sequencing was done on a sample of PBMCs. The receptor source for this set is a man aged 25 to 45 in good health and CMV-seronegative. Both conserved end residues are part of each CDR3. Clone size, where shown, is once, few, many, or a class for clones that have expanded.

>-|TRBJ2-7|TRBV4-2
CASSQDRGLATYEQYF
>-|TRBJ1-2|TRBV7-9
CASSLALLRDINGYTF
>-|TRBJ2-5|TRBV11-2
CASSPPAGRDQYF
>few|TRBJ2-5|TRBV9
CASSVVGGGETQYF
>-|TRBJ2-3|TRBV5-1
CASSLRLGSEDTQYF
>-|TRBJ1-4|TRBV6-5
CAGRELRAAGEKLFF
>-|TRBJ2-1|TRBV5-1
CASSFFEAGLSSYNEQFF
>-|TRBJ2-5|TRBV28
CASSTNLLAGMEETQYF
>-|TRBJ2-7|TRBV13
CASSLAGRPYEQYF
>few|TRBJ2-7|TRBV5-1
CASSLDPGRSEQYF